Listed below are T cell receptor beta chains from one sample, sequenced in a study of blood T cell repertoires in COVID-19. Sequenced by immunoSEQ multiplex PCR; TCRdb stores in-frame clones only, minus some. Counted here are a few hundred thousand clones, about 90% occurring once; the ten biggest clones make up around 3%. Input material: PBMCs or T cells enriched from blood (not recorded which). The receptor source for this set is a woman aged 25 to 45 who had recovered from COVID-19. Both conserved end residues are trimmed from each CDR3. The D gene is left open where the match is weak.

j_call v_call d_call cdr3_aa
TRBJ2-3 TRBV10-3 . AINAVAADTQY
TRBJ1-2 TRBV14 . ASSQGGGDGYT
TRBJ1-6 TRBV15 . ATSREKSSPLH
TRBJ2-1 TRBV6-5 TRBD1 ASSYSGTGPRDEQF
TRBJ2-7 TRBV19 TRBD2 ASSIRGLAEDEQY
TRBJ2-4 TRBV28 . ASSLGEVKNIQY
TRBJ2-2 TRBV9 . ASSPPQGSTTGELF
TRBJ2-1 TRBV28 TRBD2 ASSRVTSGSSNEQF
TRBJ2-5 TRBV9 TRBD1 ASSVGDREETQY
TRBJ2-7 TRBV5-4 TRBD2 ASSLASGTSYEQY
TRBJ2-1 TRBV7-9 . ASSRDGTQQF
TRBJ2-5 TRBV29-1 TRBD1 SVDEADRGYTQY
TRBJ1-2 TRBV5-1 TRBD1 ASSARRPGTGGHGYT
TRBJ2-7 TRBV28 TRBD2 ASSLAAAGTSGQY
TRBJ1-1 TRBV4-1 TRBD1 ASSQEDRGPVTEAF
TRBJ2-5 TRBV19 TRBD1 ASSTRDRETQY
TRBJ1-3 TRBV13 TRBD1 ASSSPGQGRNTIY
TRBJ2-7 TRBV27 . ASRPHRTTDYKQY
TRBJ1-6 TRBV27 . ASSRGRIPYNSPLH
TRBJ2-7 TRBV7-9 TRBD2 ASVPRGGYEQY
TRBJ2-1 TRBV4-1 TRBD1 ASSQADREGNEQF
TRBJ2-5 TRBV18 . ASSPRVVGETQY
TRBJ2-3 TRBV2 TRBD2 ASRQTSGGADTQY
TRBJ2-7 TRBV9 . ASSSWANPGSYEQY
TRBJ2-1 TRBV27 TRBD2 ASGGGFSSYNEQF
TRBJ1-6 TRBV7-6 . ASSLDTGRNSPLH
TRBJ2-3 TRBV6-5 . ASRGSTDTQY
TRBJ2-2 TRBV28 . ASSFEVLITGELF